The 20 T cell receptor beta chains reported below all come from one sample, sequenced in a study of blood T cell repertoires in COVID-19. Only in-frame clones appear in the TCRdb table, and some are missing; sequencing was by immunoSEQ multiplex PCR. The sample has 250,000 to 300,000 clones, over 80% seen once; the top ten hold about 5%. Material: peripheral blood. All receptors come from a man in his fifties or sixties who had recovered from COVID-19.

CDR3 DNA sequence: TGTGCCAGCATTCGGACAGGTGGAGGGGGCACAGATACGCAGTATTTT. This sequence encodes CASIRTGGGGTDTQYF. This rearrangement joins TRBV18 to TRBJ2-3, with D perhaps matching TRBD1 (7 bases). The V gene's germline CDR1 is KGHSH and CDR2 LQKENI. CDR3 length: 16 residues. V lost 8 bases, J lost 1 base, and 19 bases lay in between.

The chain uses TRBV19 and TRBJ2-2; TRBD1 might be the D (6 bases). Per germline, CDR1 LNHDA and CDR2 SQIVND (reference sequence). The ends were cut back, 10 bases at V and 2 bases at J, with 14 bases in the middle. The CDR3 extends over 14 amino acids. The CDR3 DNA reads as TGTGCCACTAGACGGACAGTCAACACCGGGGAGCTGTTTTTT. Residues: CATRRTVNTGELFF.

V gene TRBV4-1 combines with J gene TRBJ2-3; D perhaps matches TRBD1 (6 bases). This CDR3 is 17 amino acids long. Germline CDR1 reads MGHRA; CDR2 reads YSYEKL. The V gene lost 2 bases and the J gene lost 2 bases, with 17 bases spanning the gap. The CDR3 spells CASSQIPETGHTDTQYF. CDR3 DNA sequence: TGCGCCAGCAGCCAAATACCAGAGACAGGACACACAGATACGCAGTATTTT.

This chain connects TRBV10-2 to TRBJ1-1; no clear D. Deletions cut 2 bases from V and 0 bases from J, with 7 bases between. The CDR3 is 14 amino acids. The germline V gene encodes CDR1 WSHSY and CDR2 SAAADI. The CDR3: CASSEIRVNTEAFF. CDR3 DNA sequence: TGCGCCAGCAGTGAGATCCGGGTGAACACTGAAGCTTTCTTT.

This rearrangement joins TRBV5-6 to TRBJ2-1; possible D gene TRBD2, 5 bases. CDR1 and CDR2 from the germline V gene are SGHDT and YYEEEE. The CDR3 sequence is 16 residues long. V was cut by 0 bases and J by 3 bases, with 13 bases left in between. The CDR3 DNA follows: TGTGCCAGCAGCTTGGCCGCGGGCGAAGTCTACAATGAGCAGTTCTTC. It encodes CASSLAAGEVYNEQFF.

The genes are TRBV25-1 and TRBJ2-5; 7 bases fit TRBD2. J lost 5 bases, V lost 8 bases, and 11 bases had no gene match. Looked up from germline, CDR1 is MGHDK and CDR2 is SYGVNS. The CDR3 loop spans 14 amino acids. In DNA form, the CDR3 reads TGTGCCAGCCCTAGCGGAGAGGTACGGGAGACCCAGTACTTC. It specifies CASPSGEVRETQYF. Together with reference TRBV25-1 and TRBJ2-5, the CDR3 gives the full variable domain: EADIYQTPRYLVIGTGKKITLECSQTMGHDKMYWYQQDPGMELHLIHYSYGVNSTEKGDLSSESTVSRIRTEHFPLTLESARPSHTSQYLCASPSGEVRETQYFGPGTRLLVL.

CDR3 nucleotides: TGTGCCTGGAGCCCCCTTCTTTCCTCGGGCGAGCAGTACTTC. This translates into CAWSPLLSSGEQYF. V usage is TRBV30 and J usage is TRBJ2-7; no firm D call. Germline CDR1 GTSNPN, CDR2 SVGIG (reference sequence). Trimming removed 3 bases from V and 6 bases from J, with 18 bases in between. This CDR3 has 14 amino acids.

The chain joins TRBV5-1 to TRBJ2-1; 7 bases map to TRBD1. CDR3 length: 16 residues. V gave up 2 bases and J gave up 1 base; unmatched junction bases: 6. Looked up from germline, CDR1 is SGHRS and CDR2 is YFSETQ. The CDR3 loop is CASSFDRVGSYNEQFF. CDR3 DNA: TGCGCCAGCAGCTTCGACAGGGTTGGATCCTACAATGAGCAGTTCTTC.

This rearrangement joins TRBV4-2 to TRBJ2-2, with a weak D call TRBD2 (6 bases). Germline V lookup: CDR1 LGHNA, CDR2 YNFKEQ. The CDR3 runs to 14 residues. V lost 3 bases and J 4 bases, leaving 9 bases between the germline ends. The CDR3 is CASSQQGGTGELFF. The CDR3, as DNA: TGTGCCAGCAGCCAGCAGGGAGGCACCGGGGAGCTGTTTTTT.

The chain joins TRBV11-2 to TRBJ1-1; TRBD1 might be the D (6 bases). This CDR3 region has 14 residues. The V end lost 4 bases, the J end lost 2 bases, and 11 bases lay between the germline ends. Germline V gene lookup returns CDR1 SGHAT and CDR2 FQNNGV. As DNA, the CDR3 is TGTGCCAGCAGCTCGGGACAAAGAAACACTGAAGCTTTCTTT. It yields the protein CASSSGQRNTEAFF. The variable domain in full, completed from reference TRBV11-2 and TRBJ1-1, reads EAGVAQSPRYKIIEKRQSVAFWCNPISGHATLYWYQQILGQGPKLLIQFQNNGVVDDSQLPKDRFSAERLKGVDSTLKIQPAKLEDSAVYLCASSSGQRNTEAFFGQGTRLTVV.

The chain combines TRBV4-1 with TRBJ1-5; TRBD1 aligns across 8 bases. The CDR3 extends over 17 amino acids. Trimming removed 0 bases from V and 1 base from J; junction bases left unmatched: 5. Germline V gives CDR1 MGHRA, CDR2 YSYEKL. The CDR3 spells CASSQDGGQGSNQPQHF. CDR3 nucleotide sequence: TGCGCCAGCAGCCAAGACGGCGGACAGGGAAGCAATCAGCCCCAGCATTTT.

V and J are TRBV6-5 and TRBJ2-7; 10 positions agree with TRBD1. V dropped 10 bases and J dropped 2; count of bases not matched to a gene: 8. Germline-derived CDR1 and CDR2 are MNHEY and SVGAGI. CDR3 size: 14 residues. CDR3 nucleotides: TGTGCCACCATTTCCGGGACAGGGGCCTACGAGCAGTACTTC. Translating it yields CATISGTGAYEQYF.

This clone occurred a few times. The chain couples TRBV28 to TRBJ1-2; 7 bases fit TRBD1. The CDR3 length is 14 residues. The germline V gene has CDR1 MDHEN and CDR2 SYDVKM. V shed 3 bases, J shed 5 bases, and the junction held 6 bases outside the gene matches. CDR3 sequence (DNA): TGTGCCAGCAGTTTTTTGGCCAGGGGGTATGGCTACACCTTC. As protein: CASSFLARGYGYTF.

This chain uses TRBV7-9 with TRBJ2-2, with 10 bases that match TRBD1. The germline V gene encodes CDR1 SEHNR and CDR2 FQNEAQ (reference sequence). This CDR3 has 16 amino acids. V gave up 5 bases and J gave up 4 bases; unmatched junction bases: 7. This CDR3 is CASSHYGQGVTGELFF. Written as DNA, the CDR3 is TGTGCCAGCAGCCACTATGGACAGGGGGTCACCGGGGAGCTGTTTTTT.

The chain employs TRBV29-1 and TRBJ2-7; 8 nucleotides match TRBD1. Losses at the gene ends were 5 bases for V and 1 base for J; bases not matched to a gene: 1. The CDR3 is 12 residues long. From germline, CDR1 is SQVTM and CDR2 ANQGSEA. This CDR3 reads CSVRTGSYEQYF. For the CDR3, the DNA is TGCAGCGTTCGGACAGGGTCCTACGAGCAGTACTTC.

The rearrangement joins TRBV5-1 to TRBJ1-1; D unclear. With 4 bases removed from V and 11 bases from J, the gap between germline ends came to 24 bases. CDR3 length: 15 amino acids. Germline V gene data show CDR1 as SGHRS and CDR2 as YFSETQ. DNA for the CDR3: TGCGCCAGCAGCCTCCTCAGCGGCACGCGTGGAAGGGCTTTCTTT. Encoded protein: CASSLLSGTRGRAFF.

This rearrangement joins TRBV2 to TRBJ1-4; D not resolved. The V gene's germline CDR1 is SNHLY and CDR2 FYNNEI. V lost 4 bases to trimming and J lost 3 bases, with 9 bases between them. This CDR3 has 14 residues. CDR3 amino acids: CASSGAPANEKLFF. In DNA form, the CDR3 reads TGTGCCAGCAGTGGAGCCCCGGCTAATGAAAAACTGTTTTTT.

The J gene is TRBJ2-5, the V gene TRBV19; TRBD2 might be the D (5 bases). The V end lost 5 bases, the J end lost 5 bases, and 18 bases lay between the germline ends. The CDR3 is 15 amino acids. Germline CDR1 reads LNHDA; CDR2 reads SQIVND (reference sequence). The CDR3 protein is CASSPWMGRGETQYF. In DNA, the CDR3 is TGTGCCAGTAGTCCCTGGATGGGGAGAGGGGAGACCCAGTACTTC. Variable domain in full (rest from reference TRBV19 and TRBJ2-5): DGGITQSPKYLFRKEGQNVTLSCEQNLNHDAMYWYRQDPGQGLRLIYYSQIVNDFQKGDIAEGYSVSREKKESFPLTVTSAQKNPTAFYLCASSPWMGRGETQYFGPGTRLLVL.

Remarks on this clone: A much more abundant neighbour one base away suggests this may be a read error. Other DNA variants within this sample encode the same CDR3. The chain couples TRBV9 to TRBJ2-5; perhaps TRBD2 as D (7 bases). CDR1 is SGDLS, CDR2 YYNGEE, per germline. Trimming shortened V by 0 bases and J by 6 bases, and 12 bases separated the two germline ends. This CDR3 has 14 residues. The CDR3 DNA reads TGTGCCAGCAGCGTAGGGGGGGGCGGCAAGACCCAGTACTTC. Protein sequence: CASSVGGGGKTQYF.

This clone was detected only once. This chain links TRBV28 with TRBJ2-7; TRBD1 agrees at 8 bases. CDR1 is MDHEN and CDR2 is SYDVKM in the germline V gene. J was trimmed by 2 bases and V by 5 bases; bases with no gene match: 11. The CDR3 spans 16 residues. The CDR3 bases are TGTGCCAGCAGTCCCCCCCCGACAGGGGCCCCCTACGAGCAGTACTTC. Amino acids: CASSPPPTGAPYEQYF.